This entry is about one TCR beta chain. Its antigen is unidentified. Donors were healthy Caucasian individuals from Russia aged about 6 to 90. Per individual sample, total RNA of at least 6 micrograms was extracted. The second PCR ran roughly 6 to 11 cycles with a sample-barcoded 5' primer and J-beta primers. From the 5' RACE reads, TCRdb called clonotypes with MiXCR, one entry per CDR3 protein. The sample includes about 1.4 million distinct CDR3 sequences, 59% of them seen just once. This specimen belongs to a study of blood T cells in healthy people across ages. General study points: Estimated diversity, derived from one million T cells, was regarded as an underestimate. Naive T cell percentage strongly correlated with TCR beta diversity.

The receptor was derived from a man in his late teens or twenties in good health. Sequencing was done on a sample of blood.

CDR3 nucleotides: TGTGCCAGCAGCTTCGTTGGGCAGCAAGAGACCCAGTACTTC. Translation: CASSFVGQQETQYF. The chain carries TRBV7-2 and TRBJ2-5; D is unclear. The CDR3 totals 14 residues. Germline lookup yields CDR1 SGHTA and CDR2 FQGNSA. Deletions cut 3 bases from V and 2 bases from J, with 10 bases between.